This T cell receptor beta chain was obtained from a study of chemoradiotherapy in HPV16-positive cancers. This clone showed up just once. Its antigen is as yet unknown. The V gene's germline CDR1 is SGHRS and CDR2 YFSETQ. Between the trimmed V and J ends, which lost 7 bases and 8 bases, there was a span of 23 bases. This CDR3 is 15 amino acids long. The method was immunoSEQ multiplex PCR; TCRdb's version includes in-frame clones alone and lacks a portion of them. This sample carries more than 9,000 clones, about three quarters of them seen once, and the ten largest clones take 0.85% to 0.95%. Samples were taken several times over chemoradiotherapy. Points from the study as a whole: Only a couple of HPV16-positive patients supplied the functional HPV-specificity definition. Candidate HPV-specific clones and E7-related TCR motifs grew in tumor during treatment.

The V call is TRBV5-1, the J call TRBJ2-3; D unresolved. The TCR originated in a human donor with HPV-associated anogenital cancer. Sample collection occurred from a patient who underwent chemoradiotherapy. The CDR3 DNA is TGCGCCAGCGAGGACGCGGCAACGCCAGTTCGTACGCAGTATTTT. Protein: CASEDAATPVRTQYF. The whole variable domain, filled in from reference TRBV5-1 and TRBJ2-3, reads KAGVTQTPRYLIKTRGQQVTLSCSPISGHRSVSWYQQTPGQGLQFLFEYFSETQRNKGNFPGRFSGRQFSNSRSEMNVSTLELGDSALYLCASEDAATPVRTQYFGPGTRLTVL.